The sequence of this TCR beta chain was determined in a study of response to subunit inactivated influenza vaccine. TCRdb recomputed calls from the RT-PCR reads with MiXCR, one row per CDR3 protein. The table includes around 570,000 distinct CDR3 sequences, 7.5% to 8.5% detected once. After removal of 5 bases from V and 1 base from J, the junction contained 6 bases not matched to a gene. The CDR3 has 15 amino acids. CDR1 and CDR2 (germline): SGHRS, YFSETQ. This clonotype was picked up many times. What it binds is not known. Study findings and constraints: Authors suggested each seasonal influenza vaccination recruits few new T cells.

This TCR was sampled from a man between 50 and 75 years old who received an inactivated influenza vaccine. J is TRBJ2-7 and V is TRBV5-1, with TRBD2 matching over 10 bases. The sequenced sample was PBMCs from blood, obtained less than 25 months after vaccination. The DNA of the CDR3 is TGCGCCAGCAGTTACCTAGCGGGAGATTCCTACGAGCAGTACTTC. This sequence encodes CASSYLAGDSYEQYF.